Listed below are T cell receptor beta chains from one sample, sequenced in a study of T cells in Graves' hyperthyroidism and ophthalmopathy. TCRdb itself ran the multiplex PCR reads through MiXCR, one entry per CDR3 protein. Of roughly 330,000 distinct CDR3 sequences in the sample, about 15% were seen once. The sample consisted of blood. All receptors come from a man in his thirties or forties with Graves' hyperthyroidism. The CDR3 runs from the conserved cysteine through the conserved F or W. A D gene is named only where the DNA matches it firmly. Not every row has a clone size; where given, it reads once, few, many or a size class.

CDR3 protein: CASSPPSIADTQYF
CDR3 DNA: TGTGCCAGCTCACCACCTAGCATCGCAGATACGCAGTATTTT
V gene: TRBV18
J gene: TRBJ2-3
clone size: many
D gene: -

CDR3 protein: CASTGTGGADTQYF
CDR3 DNA: TGTGCCAGCACCGGGACAGGGGGCGCAGATACGCAGTATTTT
V gene: TRBV3-1
J gene: TRBJ2-3
clone size: many
D gene: TRBD1

CDR3 protein: CSAGQGGMNTEAFF
CDR3 DNA: TGCAGCGCCGGACAGGGCGGGATGAACACTGAAGCTTTCTTT
V gene: TRBV29-1
J gene: TRBJ1-1
clone size: once
D gene: TRBD1

CDR3 protein: CASSPYQEGEKLFF
CDR3 DNA: TGTGCCAGCAGTCCTTACCAGGAAGGTGAAAAACTGTTTTTT
V gene: TRBV12-3/TRBV12-4
J gene: TRBJ1-4
clone size: few
D gene: -

CDR3 protein: CASRDGTSGATDTQYF
CDR3 DNA: TGTGCCAGCAGGGACGGGACTAGCGGAGCCACAGATACGCAGTATTTT
V gene: TRBV7-8
J gene: TRBJ2-3
clone size: many
D gene: TRBD2

CDR3 protein: CASSLATSYNEQFF
CDR3 DNA: TGCGCCAGCAGCTTGGCCACGTCCTACAATGAGCAGTTCTTC
V gene: TRBV5-1
J gene: TRBJ2-1
clone size: -
D gene: -

CDR3 protein: CASSLARGTLDYEQYF
CDR3 DNA: TGTGCCAGCAGTTTAGCTCGCGGGACACTGGACTACGAGCAGTACTTC
V gene: TRBV12-3/TRBV12-4
J gene: TRBJ2-7
clone size: many
D gene: -

CDR3 protein: CASSLGQGSTDTQYF
CDR3 DNA: TGTGCCAGCAGCTTGGGACAGGGAAGCACAGATACGCAGTATTTT
V gene: TRBV5-1
J gene: TRBJ2-3
clone size: few
D gene: TRBD1

CDR3 protein: CASSRGGERNQPQHF
CDR3 DNA: TGTGCCAGTAGCCGAGGGGGAGAACGCAATCAGCCCCAGCATTTT
V gene: TRBV19
J gene: TRBJ1-5
clone size: -
D gene: -

CDR3 protein: CASSQVAGYNEQFF
CDR3 DNA: TGTGCCAGCAGCCAAGTAGCGGGTTACAATGAGCAGTTCTTC
V gene: TRBV14
J gene: TRBJ2-1
clone size: -
D gene: TRBD2

CDR3 protein: CAWSVGLSYEQYF
CDR3 DNA: TGTGCCTGGAGTGTAGGTTTGTCCTACGAGCAGTACTTC
V gene: TRBV30
J gene: TRBJ2-7
clone size: many
D gene: -

CDR3 protein: CASRRQGLNEKLFF
CDR3 DNA: TGTGCCAGTAGGAGACAGGGACTAAATGAAAAACTGTTTTTT
V gene: TRBV19
J gene: TRBJ1-4
clone size: -
D gene: TRBD1

CDR3 protein: CASSTRQGPGNEQFF
CDR3 DNA: TGTGCCAGTAGTACCCGACAGGGACCGGGCAATGAGCAGTTCTTC
V gene: TRBV19
J gene: TRBJ2-1
clone size: -
D gene: TRBD1

CDR3 protein: CASSWDLRAQGAGELFF
CDR3 DNA: TGTGCCAGCAGTTGGGACCTAAGGGCACAGGGGGCCGGGGAGCTGTTTTTT
V gene: TRBV28
J gene: TRBJ2-2
clone size: few
D gene: TRBD1

CDR3 protein: CSAPGEGGGDEQYF
CDR3 DNA: TGCAGTGCTCCCGGTGAGGGGGGCGGCGACGAGCAGTACTTC
V gene: TRBV20-1
J gene: TRBJ2-7
clone size: -
D gene: -

CDR3 protein: CSAGIRDRAYEQYF
CDR3 DNA: TGCAGTGCGGGGATCCGGGACAGGGCTTACGAGCAGTACTTC
V gene: TRBV20-1
J gene: TRBJ2-7
clone size: many
D gene: TRBD1

CDR3 protein: CSAPRGSSYEQYF
CDR3 DNA: TGCAGTGCTCCCCGGGGGTCCTCCTACGAGCAGTACTTC
V gene: TRBV20-1
J gene: TRBJ2-7
clone size: few
D gene: -

CDR3 protein: CAWSVGLNQPQHF
CDR3 DNA: TGTGCCTGGAGTGTGGGACTCAATCAGCCCCAGCATTTT
V gene: TRBV30
J gene: TRBJ1-5
clone size: many
D gene: -

CDR3 protein: CASSLQTGENTEAFF
CDR3 DNA: TGCGCCAGCAGCTTACAGACCGGGGAAAACACTGAAGCTTTCTTT
V gene: TRBV5-1
J gene: TRBJ1-1
clone size: -
D gene: -

CDR3 protein: CAWSRGHSYGNTIYF
CDR3 DNA: TGTGCCTGGAGTCGAGGACATTCCTATGGAAACACCATATATTTT
V gene: TRBV30
J gene: TRBJ1-3
clone size: few
D gene: -

CDR3 protein: CASSDGELFF
CDR3 DNA: TGTGCCAGCAGTGACGGGGAGCTGTTTTTT
V gene: TRBV6-1
J gene: TRBJ2-2
clone size: -
D gene: -

CDR3 protein: CASSLTEVSGAFF
CDR3 DNA: TGTGCCAGCAGCCTTACGGAGGTCTCAGGAGCTTTCTTT
V gene: TRBV27
J gene: TRBJ1-1
clone size: many
D gene: -

CDR3 protein: CASRQIYEQYF
CDR3 DNA: TGTGCCAGCAGACAAATCTACGAGCAGTACTTC
V gene: TRBV7-9
J gene: TRBJ2-7
clone size: few
D gene: -

CDR3 protein: CASRKLGTVTDTQYF
CDR3 DNA: TGTGCCAGCAGGAAATTAGGGACAGTAACAGATACGCAGTATTTT
V gene: TRBV27
J gene: TRBJ2-3
clone size: few
D gene: TRBD1

CDR3 protein: CASSPASGPGNEQFF
CDR3 DNA: TGTGCCAGCAGCCCCGCTAGCGGGCCGGGAAATGAGCAGTTCTTC
V gene: TRBV7-3
J gene: TRBJ2-1
clone size: few
D gene: TRBD2

CDR3 protein: CASSPPLAKNIQYF
CDR3 DNA: TGTGCCAGCAGCCCACCGCTAGCCAAAAACATTCAGTACTTC
V gene: TRBV7-2
J gene: TRBJ2-4
clone size: few
D gene: -

CDR3 protein: CASSFWGDTQYF
CDR3 DNA: TGCGCCAGCAGCTTCTGGGGAGATACGCAGTATTTT
V gene: TRBV5-1
J gene: TRBJ2-3
clone size: many
D gene: -

CDR3 protein: CASSPQGGAYEQYF
CDR3 DNA: TGTGCCAGCTCACCACAAGGGGGCGCCTACGAGCAGTACTTC
V gene: TRBV18
J gene: TRBJ2-7
clone size: -
D gene: TRBD1

CDR3 protein: CASSRNEASDEQFF
CDR3 DNA: TGTGCCAGCAGCCGAAACGAGGCTAGCGATGAGCAGTTCTTC
V gene: TRBV11-1
J gene: TRBJ2-1
clone size: many
D gene: -

CDR3 protein: CASTGTGRSGAYNEQFF
CDR3 DNA: TGTGCCAGTACCGGGACAGGGAGGAGCGGGGCCTACAATGAGCAGTTCTTC
V gene: TRBV28
J gene: TRBJ2-1
clone size: many
D gene: TRBD1

CDR3 protein: CSAGEEGWNTEAFF
CDR3 DNA: TGCAGTGCTGGGGAGGAAGGGTGGAACACTGAAGCTTTCTTT
V gene: TRBV20-1
J gene: TRBJ1-1
clone size: many
D gene: -

CDR3 protein: CATSAGLGPLHF
CDR3 DNA: TGTGCCACCAGTGCCGGGTTAGGACCCCTCCACTTT
V gene: TRBV24-1
J gene: TRBJ1-6
clone size: -
D gene: -

CDR3 protein: CASSFTQEEFF
CDR3 DNA: TGTGCCAGCAGCTTTACCCAGGAGGAGTTCTTC
V gene: TRBV5-5
J gene: TRBJ2-1
clone size: few
D gene: -

CDR3 protein: CASSGADSYEQYF
CDR3 DNA: TGTGCCAGCAGCGGGGCGGATTCCTACGAGCAGTACTTC
V gene: TRBV5-5
J gene: TRBJ2-7
clone size: few
D gene: -

CDR3 protein: CASSELDRLPNQPQHF
CDR3 DNA: TGTGCCAGCAGTGAACTCGATAGGCTACCGAATCAGCCCCAGCATTTT
V gene: TRBV6-1
J gene: TRBJ1-5
clone size: -
D gene: -

CDR3 protein: CASRDRGYEQYF
CDR3 DNA: TGTGCCAGCAGGGACAGGGGTTACGAGCAGTACTTC
V gene: TRBV28
J gene: TRBJ2-7
clone size: many
D gene: TRBD1

CDR3 protein: CASSLARPGELFF
CDR3 DNA: TGTGCCAGCAGCTTAGCCAGACCCGGGGAGCTGTTTTTT
V gene: TRBV7-9
J gene: TRBJ2-2
clone size: many
D gene: -

CDR3 protein: CASSDLGWTDTQYF
CDR3 DNA: TGTGCCAGCAGTGATTTGGGGTGGACAGATACGCAGTATTTT
V gene: TRBV27
J gene: TRBJ2-3
clone size: -
D gene: -

CDR3 protein: CASSRPGGYGYTEAFF
CDR3 DNA: TGTGCCAGCAGCAGGCCAGGGGGCTATGGGTACACTGAAGCTTTCTTT
V gene: TRBV11-3
J gene: TRBJ1-1
clone size: few
D gene: TRBD1

CDR3 protein: CASSSHFPYGYTF
CDR3 DNA: TGTGCCAGCAGCTCTCACTTCCCATATGGCTACACCTTC
V gene: TRBV12-3/TRBV12-4
J gene: TRBJ1-2
clone size: many
D gene: -

CDR3 protein: CASSPEREFNEQFF
CDR3 DNA: TGTGCCAGTAGTCCCGAGCGGGAGTTCAATGAGCAGTTCTTC
V gene: TRBV19
J gene: TRBJ2-1
clone size: -
D gene: TRBD2

CDR3 protein: CATGRSNTGELFF
CDR3 DNA: TGTGCCACCGGACGGTCGAACACCGGGGAGCTGTTTTTT
V gene: TRBV11-3
J gene: TRBJ2-2
clone size: many
D gene: -

CDR3 protein: CASSHRPGQGTDTQYF
CDR3 DNA: TGTGCCAGCAGCCACCGACCGGGACAGGGAACAGATACGCAGTATTTT
V gene: TRBV14
J gene: TRBJ2-3
clone size: few
D gene: TRBD1